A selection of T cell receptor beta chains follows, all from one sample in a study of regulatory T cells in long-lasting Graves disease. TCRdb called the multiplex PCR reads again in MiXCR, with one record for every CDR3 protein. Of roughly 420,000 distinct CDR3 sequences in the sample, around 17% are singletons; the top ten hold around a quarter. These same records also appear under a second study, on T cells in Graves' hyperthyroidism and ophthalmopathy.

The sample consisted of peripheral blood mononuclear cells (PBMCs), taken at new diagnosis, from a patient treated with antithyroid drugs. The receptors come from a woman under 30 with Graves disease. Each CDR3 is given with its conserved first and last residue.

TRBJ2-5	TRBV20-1	CSASFLVETQYF
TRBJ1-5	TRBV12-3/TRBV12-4	CASSLGQGEYQPQHF
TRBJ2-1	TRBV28	CASSLLGLAGEGVFDEQFF
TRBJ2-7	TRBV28	CASSLLAGELEQYF
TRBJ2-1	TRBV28	CASSLIGQGVSGEQFF
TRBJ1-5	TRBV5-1	CASSLDGPNQPQHF
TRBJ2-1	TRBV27	CASSWTGPRSYNEQFF
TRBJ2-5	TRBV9	CASSVAGEETQYF
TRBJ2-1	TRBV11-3	CASSLALAGGGNEQFF
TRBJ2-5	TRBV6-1	CAILPGTEQETQYF
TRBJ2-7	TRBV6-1	CASTRIGGIFGTYEQYF
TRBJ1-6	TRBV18	CASSPGWRESPLHF
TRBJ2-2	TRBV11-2	CASSSRDRVGTGELFF
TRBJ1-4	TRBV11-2	CASSTGQGDEKLFF
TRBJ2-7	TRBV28	CASSLWVPSGGTYEQYF
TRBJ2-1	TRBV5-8	CASSLAVLGSYNEQFF
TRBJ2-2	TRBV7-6	CASSSRLASYTGELFF
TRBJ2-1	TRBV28	CASSLLWGVFGQGDDNEQFF
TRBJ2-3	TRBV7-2	CASSFRTGGPTDTQYF
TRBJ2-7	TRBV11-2	CASSSMVAGREQYF
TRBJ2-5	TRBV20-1	CSARAAGGVVWETQYF
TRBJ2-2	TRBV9	CASSALLVTGELFF
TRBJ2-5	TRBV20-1	CSARVQRQETQYF
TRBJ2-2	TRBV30	CAWSVARGAGELFF
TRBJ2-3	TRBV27	CASSNRGARTDTQYF
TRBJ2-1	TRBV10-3	CAISEDSGRRDNEQFF
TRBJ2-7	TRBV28	CASEGTSGSYEQYF
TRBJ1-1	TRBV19	CASSIGNTEAFF
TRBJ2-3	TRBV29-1	CSVDWTDTQYF
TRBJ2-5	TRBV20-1	CSAREGTIQETQYF
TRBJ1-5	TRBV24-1	CATSDGRSSNQPQHF
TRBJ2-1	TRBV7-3	CASSLGLPPDEQFF
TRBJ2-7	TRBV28	CASKPGDSSYEQYF
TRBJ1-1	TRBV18	CASSPNTGAEAFF
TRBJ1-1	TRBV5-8	CASSSSGTVNTEAFF
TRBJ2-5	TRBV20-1	CSAKGPSGRQETQYF
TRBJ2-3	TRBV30	CAWSGPADTQYF
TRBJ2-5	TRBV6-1	CASRIPGPYNEQYF
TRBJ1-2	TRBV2	CASSPTGGEDYGYTF
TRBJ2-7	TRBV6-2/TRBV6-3	CASSSRVWNYEQYF
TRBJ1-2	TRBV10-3	CAIRTTGGNYGYTF
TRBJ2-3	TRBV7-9	CASSPVLGLHTQYF
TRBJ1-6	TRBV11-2	CASSLDQGSSYNSPLHF
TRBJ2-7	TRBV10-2	CASRPGTGYEQYF
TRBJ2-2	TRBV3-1	CASSQLRANTGELFF
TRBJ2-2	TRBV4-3	CASSQPPAGGNTGELFF
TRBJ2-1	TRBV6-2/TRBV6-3	CASSARQGEYNEQFF